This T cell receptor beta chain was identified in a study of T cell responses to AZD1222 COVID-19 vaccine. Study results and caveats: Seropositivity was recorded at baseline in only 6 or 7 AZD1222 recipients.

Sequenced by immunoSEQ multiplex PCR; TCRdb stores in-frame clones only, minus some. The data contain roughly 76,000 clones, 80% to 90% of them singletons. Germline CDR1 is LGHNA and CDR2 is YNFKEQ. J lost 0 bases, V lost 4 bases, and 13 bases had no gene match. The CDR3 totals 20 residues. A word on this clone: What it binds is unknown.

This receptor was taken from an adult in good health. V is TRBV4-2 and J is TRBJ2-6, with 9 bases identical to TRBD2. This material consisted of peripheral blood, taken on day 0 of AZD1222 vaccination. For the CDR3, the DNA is TGTGCCAGCAGCCCCCCCCGGGAGGCGGGAGGGCCCTCTGGGGCCAACGTCCTGACTTTC. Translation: CASSPPREAGGPSGANVLTF.